This T cell receptor beta chain was retrieved from a study of T cell changes during pregnancy in multiple sclerosis. With V trimmed by 6 bases and J by 2 bases, 13 bases remained unmatched. Germline CDR1 reads LGHNT; CDR2 reads FRNRAP. The CDR3 spans 17 residues. Using immunoSEQ multiplex PCR, the repertoire was profiled, and TCRdb retains in-frame clones only, with some absent. The data hold about 84,000 clones, with about 94% observed a single time. The source material was peripheral blood, sampled in the third trimester of pregnancy. This clonotype originated in a female donor with multiple sclerosis, enrolled in a pregnancy study. The chain combines TRBV12-5 with TRBJ2-7; 10 bases align to TRBD2. The CDR3 DNA sequence: TGTGCTAGTGGGCTCCACCCGGGACTAGCGTCGACCTACGAGCAGTACTTC. Amino acids: CASGLHPGLASTYEQYF. Together with reference TRBV12-5 and TRBJ2-7, the CDR3 gives the full variable domain: DARVTQTPRHKVTEMGQEVTMRCQPILGHNTVFWYRQTMMQGLELLAYFRNRAPLDDSGMPKDRFSAEMPDATLATLKIQPSEPRDSAVYFCASGLHPGLASTYEQYFGPGTRLTVT.